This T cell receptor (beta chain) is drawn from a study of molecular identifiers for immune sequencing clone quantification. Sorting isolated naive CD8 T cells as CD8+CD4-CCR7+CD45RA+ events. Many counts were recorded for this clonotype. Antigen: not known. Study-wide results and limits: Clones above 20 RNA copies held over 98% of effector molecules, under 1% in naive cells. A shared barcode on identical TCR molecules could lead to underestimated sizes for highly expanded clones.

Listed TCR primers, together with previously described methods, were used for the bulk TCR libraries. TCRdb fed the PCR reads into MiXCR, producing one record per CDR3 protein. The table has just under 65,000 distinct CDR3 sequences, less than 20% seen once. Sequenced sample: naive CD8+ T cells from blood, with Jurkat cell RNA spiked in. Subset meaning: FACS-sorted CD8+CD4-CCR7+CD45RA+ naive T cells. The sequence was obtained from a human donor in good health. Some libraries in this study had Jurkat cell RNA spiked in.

DNA of the CDR3: TGTGCCACCAGTGATCCCTCAGGGTCCTCCTACGAGCAGTACTTC. This codes for CATSDPSGSSYEQYF. This chain links TRBV24-1 with TRBJ2-7; the D gene is possibly TRBD1 (5 bases). CDR3 length: 15 amino acids. Germline V gene sequence: CDR1 KGHDR, CDR2 SFDVKD. Between the trimmed V and J ends, which lost 3 bases and 0 bases, there was a span of 11 bases.